This T cell receptor (beta chain) was sequenced for a study of cytomegalovirus exposure and HLA in healthy donors. The wider study: Earlier results showed approximately 110 million unique TCR beta sequences derived from approximately 180 million T cells. As released early, the data held 70 million to 100 million unique TCRs from HLA-typed donors.

This clone has just one count. Its target is unknown. Germline CDR1 is SGHNT and CDR2 is YYREEE (reference sequence). V was cut by 4 bases and J by 5 bases, with 15 bases left in between. The CDR3 spans 14 residues. PCR employed 60 Vbeta and 13 Jbeta primers. Method: immunoSEQ multiplex PCR; TCRdb's copy keeps in-frame clones and lacks some. The data show about 63,000 clones, roughly 71% seen once. General study results and limits: The authors enumerated over 150 TCR beta chains as linked to cytomegalovirus.

Sequencing used PBMCs. This TCR came from a man over 45 in good health and CMV-seropositive. The rearrangement links TRBV5-4 to TRBJ2-5; a weak D match, TRBD2 (6 bases). The CDR3 region is CASSDPSVVETQYF. The CDR3 coding sequence is TGTGCCAGCAGCGATCCTAGCGTCGTGGAGACCCAGTACTTC.